One sample yielded the 30 T cell receptor beta chains listed below, sequenced in a study of human T cells and chemical hapten exposure (dated by TCRdb to 2020 to 2022). Explained via the paper, the time point label denotes: patch test 3, about 24 weeks after DPC sensitization. Explained via the paper, the treatment or condition label denotes: therapeutic diphenylcyclopropenone sensitization with weekly scalp DPC. Receptors were amplified or captured by RACE. Sequencing instrument: NextSeq 500. TCRdb reworked the public reads: Q25 trimming with fastp, MiXCR clone assembly, productive beta chains retained. Every entry covers one CDR3 protein and lists the most common genes and DNA from its rows. Here the sample has fewer than 80,000 distinct CDR3 sequences; 11% occur a single time. The biggest ten clones account for around 2.1% of the sample. The sequencing used whole blood, collected in connection with sensitization to the hapten diphenylcyclopropenone (DPC). Receptors were obtained from a woman aged 25-40 years with alopecia areata. Some clones in this sample may be carry-over from other donors' samples.

The genes are TRBV7-9 and TRBJ2-2; 7 bases are shared with TRBD1. This CDR3 spans 14 amino acids. CDR1 SEHNR and CDR2 FQNEAQ come from the germline V gene (reference sequence). The V segment lost 3 bases and the J segment 3 bases; nucleotides outside the gene matches: 1. CDR3 in amino acids: CASSFGTDTGELFF. Here the CDR3 DNA reads TGTGCCAGCAGCTTCGGGACAGACACCGGGGAGCTGTTTTTT.

This clonotype showed up just a few times. V gene TRBV7-6 combines with J gene TRBJ1-1, with D unclear. The V gene's germline CDR1 is SGHVS and CDR2 FNYEAQ. V was shortened by 4 bases and J by 6 bases, with 18 bases between the two germline ends. The CDR3 is 15 residues long. The CDR3 spells CASSSQAGFEAEAFF. CDR3 DNA sequence: TGTGCCAGCAGCTCCCAAGCGGGGTTTGAGGCTGAAGCTTTCTTT. The full variable domain, its missing parts supplied by reference TRBV7-6 and TRBJ1-1, is GAGVSQSPRYKVTKRGQDVALRCDPISGHVSLYWYRQALGQGPEFLTYFNYEAQQDKSGLPNDRFSAERPEGSISTLTIQRTEQRDSAMYRCASSSQAGFEAEAFFGQGTRLTVV.

The chain carries TRBV20-1 and TRBJ2-7, with 11 nucleotides matching TRBD2. With 4 bases clipped from V and 4 bases from J, the junction kept 9 bases outside the gene matches. The CDR3 spans 15 residues. The germline V gene encodes CDR1 DFQATT and CDR2 SNEGSKA (reference sequence). CDR3 protein: CSATPTSGTVYEQYF. CDR3 nucleotides: TGCAGTGCTACCCCGACTAGCGGGACCGTTTACGAGCAGTACTTC.

This clonotype was seen many times. The chain couples TRBV20-1 to TRBJ1-1; 7 bases map to TRBD1. This CDR3 spans 14 amino acids. Germline-derived CDR1 and CDR2 are DFQATT and SNEGSKA (reference sequence). The V gene end was trimmed by 6 bases and the J gene end by 1 base; junction bases not matched to a gene: 8. The CDR3 bases are TGCAGTGCAAAACAGACAGGGAGGAACACTGAAGCTTTCTTT. Its protein is CSAKQTGRNTEAFF.

Many counts were recorded for this clonotype. V gene TRBV6-5 combines with J gene TRBJ1-1, with no clear D. The CDR3 runs 13 residues. Trimming removed 0 bases from V and 4 bases from J, with 6 bases in between. Germline V lookup: CDR1 MNHEY, CDR2 SVGAGI. For the CDR3, the DNA is TGTGCCAGCAGTTACTCTCTTGGCACTGAAGCTTTCTTT. Its protein product is CASSYSLGTEAFF.

The rearrangement joins TRBV11-3 to TRBJ2-2; possible D gene TRBD1, 6 bases. V was pared by 8 bases and J by 4 bases, with 20 bases between. CDR3 length: 16 residues. CDR1 is SGHNT and CDR2 is YENEEA in the germline V gene. CDR3 bases: TGTGCCAGCGGCTCAAGTACAGGGACCGGCACCGGGGAGCTGTTTTTT. This sequence encodes CASGSSTGTGTGELFF. The whole variable domain, remainder taken from reference TRBV11-3 and TRBJ2-2, is EAGVVQSPRYKIIEKKQPVAFWCNPISGHNTLYWYLQNLGQGPELLIRYENEEAVDDSQLPKDRFSAERLKGVDSTLKIQPAELGDSAVYLCASGSSTGTGTGELFFGEGSRLTVL.

V gene TRBV7-9 combines with J gene TRBJ1-1; weak D call: TRBD1 (6 bases). With 5 bases removed from V and 0 bases from J, the gap between germline ends came to 10 bases. The germline V gene has CDR1 SEHNR and CDR2 FQNEAQ (reference sequence). The CDR3 is 14 amino acids. The DNA for the CDR3 is TGTGCCAGCAGCCCGGACAGCATGAACACTGAAGCTTTCTTT. This encodes CASSPDSMNTEAFF.

This clonotype has at least ten counts. This chain uses TRBV7-2 with TRBJ2-1; 7 bases map to TRBD2. The CDR3 extends over 16 amino acids. Trimming took 6 bases from V and 5 from J; bases not matched to a gene: 13. Germline V CDR1 and CDR2: SGHTA, FQGNSA. In nucleotides, the CDR3 is TGTGCCAGCAGACCAACCCCGGGAGGTAACAACAATGAGCAGTTCTTC. Translating gives CASRPTPGGNNNEQFF.

This clonotype was detected a few times. The chain employs TRBV7-2 and TRBJ2-7; D possibly corresponds to TRBD2 (6 bases). Germline-derived CDR1 and CDR2 are SGHTA and FQGNSA. Trimming removed 1 base at V and 3 bases at J, with 10 bases between. The CDR3 length is 14 residues. The CDR3 nucleotides are TGTGCCAGCAGCTTAGTGATGACTAGCTACGAGCAGTACTTC. Encoded protein: CASSLVMTSYEQYF.

This clonotype was picked up a small number of times. A read error may produce the germline difference seen at one junction end. The gene calls are TRBV15 and TRBJ1-1; 7 nucleotides agree with TRBD1. CDR1 is LNHNV, CDR2 YYDKDF, per germline (reference sequence). The CDR3 has 17 amino acids. The DNA of the CDR3 is TGTGTCACCAGCAGGTCCCCAGAGGGGGCGCAGGGCACTGAAGCTTTCTTT. This sequence encodes CVTSRSPEGAQGTEAFF.

This clonotype was observed a handful of times. The chain combines TRBV20-1 with TRBJ2-7; no reliable D call. This CDR3 comprises 12 residues. The V end was cut by 6 bases, the J end by 0 bases, with 9 bases between. Germline V gene data show CDR1 as DFQATT and CDR2 as SNEGSKA (reference sequence). The CDR3 nucleotides are TGCAGTGCCGCCAGGAGCTCCTACGAGCAGTACTTC. Encoded protein: CSAARSSYEQYF.

This clonotype was picked up many times. This chain links TRBV14 with TRBJ1-1; no definite D call. Trimming stripped 1 base from V and 1 base from J, with 7 bases between. CDR1 SGHDN and CDR2 FVKESK come from the germline V gene. The CDR3 extends over 14 amino acids. CDR3 region: CASSQVRGNTEAFF. The CDR3 DNA follows: TGTGCCAGCAGCCAAGTAAGAGGGAACACTGAAGCTTTCTTT.

V usage is TRBV11-2 and J usage is TRBJ2-3; tentatively, D is TRBD2 (6 bases). Trimming shortened V by 4 bases and J by 7 bases, and 18 bases separated the two germline ends. Germline lookup yields CDR1 SGHAT and CDR2 FQNNGV. The CDR3 is made up of 15 amino acids. The CDR3 DNA reads as TGTGCCAGCAGCTCCCTTAGCGGACGGGGAAATACGCAGTATTTT. Translated: CASSSLSGRGNTQYF.

This chain uses TRBV12-3 or TRBV12-4 with TRBJ1-2, with 7 bases aligning to TRBD1. Germline trimming cut 5 bases from V and 6 bases from J; bases unmatched to any gene: 12. The CDR3 consists of 15 residues. The chain's CDR3 is CASSPKMTGRDGYTF. The DNA of the CDR3 is TGTGCCAGCAGTCCTAAAATGACAGGGAGGGATGGCTACACCTTC.

This clonotype turned up a few times. This chain connects TRBV20-1 to TRBJ2-7, with D perhaps matching TRBD2 (6 bases). This CDR3 comprises 13 residues. From germline, CDR1 is DFQATT and CDR2 SNEGSKA (reference sequence). With 5 bases removed from V and 2 bases from J, the gap between germline ends came to 13 bases. The DNA for the CDR3 is TGCAGTGCTGCTGGGACTGGGACCTACGAGCAGTACTTC. This codes for CSAAGTGTYEQYF.

Comment on this clonotype: This clone may be a read error of a much larger clone one base away. The genes are TRBV5-1 and TRBJ2-7, with 15 bases matching TRBD2. Germline-derived CDR1 and CDR2 are SGHRS and YFSETQ. The CDR3 has 14 residues. The trim removed 5 bases at V and 8 bases at J, leaving 5 bases unmatched. CDR3 nucleotide sequence: TGCGCCAGCAGATCGGGACTAGCGGGAGGCCAGCAGTACTTC. It specifies CASRSGLAGGQQYF.

The chain combines TRBV6-6 with TRBJ1-1; D is ambiguous. The germline V gene encodes CDR1 MNHNY and CDR2 SVGAGI (reference sequence). The ends were cut back, 6 bases at V and 5 bases at J, with 16 bases in the middle. The CDR3 consists of 14 residues. CDR3 sequence: CASSGVQKETEAFF. The CDR3 region has the DNA TGTGCCAGCAGCGGGGTGCAGAAGGAGACTGAAGCTTTCTTT.

The V gene is TRBV5-1, the J gene TRBJ2-3; TRBD2 matches 14 bases. J was trimmed by 5 bases and V by 3 bases; bases with no gene match: 8. In germline, CDR1 is SGHRS, CDR2 YFSETQ. CDR3 length: 17 residues. The CDR3 DNA follows: TGCGCCAGCAGCTCGGGGACTAGCGGGAGTCATGGAGATACGCAGTATTTT. Residues: CASSSGTSGSHGDTQYF.

This clonotype has just a few counts. The chain is built from TRBV12-3 or TRBV12-4 and TRBJ1-6, with unresolved D. Trimming removed 3 bases from V and 7 bases from J, with 4 bases in between. CDR3 length: 12 residues. CDR3 residues: CASSLRNSPLHF. In DNA form, the CDR3 reads TGTGCCAGCAGTTTGCGAAATTCACCCCTCCACTTT.

The sample holds many counts of this clonotype. The chain couples TRBV19 to TRBJ1-5; 7 nucleotides align to TRBD1. The V and J ends lost 1 base and 7 bases, in that order; junction bases with no gene match: 10. Germline values: CDR1 LNHDA, CDR2 SQIVND (reference sequence). This CDR3 is built from 16 residues. The CDR3 DNA is TGTGCCAGTAGTATAGGGAACAGGGGTATCGGACAGCCCCAGCATTTT. Its translation is CASSIGNRGIGQPQHF.

V usage is TRBV25-1 and J usage is TRBJ2-3; 11 bases fit TRBD2. V lost 4 bases, J lost 12 bases, and 6 bases stayed unmatched. Looked up from germline, CDR1 is MGHDK and CDR2 is SYGVNS. This CDR3 contains 13 residues. The CDR3 DNA is TGTGCCAGCAGTGTGCCGACTAGCGGGACCCAGTATTTT. It specifies CASSVPTSGTQYF.

This clonotype was detected many times. J is TRBJ2-1 and V is TRBV4-2; D is uncertain. CDR3 size: 14 residues. The germline V and J ends were trimmed by 0 bases and 1 base, with 4 bases remaining between them. The V gene's germline CDR1 is LGHNA and CDR2 YNFKEQ. The CDR3 sequence is CASSQEGSYNEQFF. The CDR3, as DNA: TGTGCCAGCAGCCAAGAGGGGTCCTACAATGAGCAGTTCTTC.

The chain combines TRBV5-6 with TRBJ1-3; D unresolved. The CDR3 contains 15 residues. Trimming left V 2 bases short and J 2 bases short, with 11 bases between. CDR1 SGHDT and CDR2 YYEEEE come from the germline V gene. The CDR3 coding sequence is TGTGCCAGCAGCTTTCGGGTTTATGCTGGAAACACCATATATTTT. It codes for CASSFRVYAGNTIYF.

This clonotype was seen a few times. This chain joins TRBV7-7 and TRBJ2-5; 13 bases map to TRBD2. V lost 5 bases to trimming and J lost 1 base; unmatched junction nucleotides: 7. The CDR3 totals 17 residues. Germline assignment: CDR1 SSHAT and CDR2 FNYEAQ (reference sequence). The CDR3 sequence is CASSAGLAGVTQETQYF. In DNA, the CDR3 is TGTGCCAGCAGCGCCGGACTAGCGGGGGTCACCCAAGAGACCCAGTACTTC.

This clonotype has just a few counts. The chain links TRBV7-9 to TRBJ2-1; D not certain. Trimming removed 5 bases at V and 4 bases at J, with 18 bases between. Germline V gene sequence: CDR1 SEHNR, CDR2 FQNEAQ (reference sequence). This CDR3 comprises 16 residues. This CDR3 is CASSPSEVETYNEQFF. The CDR3 bases are TGTGCCAGCAGCCCCTCTGAGGTGGAAACTTACAATGAGCAGTTCTTC.

The chain joins TRBV7-3 to TRBJ1-1; D call uncertain. V was cut by 4 bases and J by 3 bases, with 9 bases left in between. CDR1 is SGHTA, CDR2 FQGTGA, per germline. CDR3 length: 13 residues. CDR3 region: CASSSARDTEAFF. CDR3 nucleotides: TGTGCCAGCAGCTCGGCGAGGGACACTGAAGCTTTCTTT.

The chain uses TRBV20-1 and TRBJ2-4; weak D call: TRBD1 (5 bases). Trimming stripped 3 bases from V and 1 base from J, with 10 bases between. This CDR3 is built from 14 residues. The germline V gene encodes CDR1 DFQATT and CDR2 SNEGSKA (reference sequence). CDR3 in DNA: TGCAGTGCTAGTTGGGGCCTGGCCAAAAACATTCAGTACTTC. It is translated as CSASWGLAKNIQYF.

As to this clonotype: A read error is possible here, since a much larger clone lies one base away. The chain is built from TRBV5-4 and TRBJ2-1; D unclear. The CDR3 extends over 16 amino acids. The germline V gene has CDR1 SGHNT and CDR2 YYREEE (reference sequence). CDR3 nucleotides: TGTGCCAGCAGCCCCCCTTCGAACAAGGCCTACCATGAGCAGTTCTTC. This codes for CASSPPSNKAYHEQFF.

V usage is TRBV28 and J usage is TRBJ2-7, with D maybe TRBD2 (5 bases). Trimming stripped 3 bases from V and 4 bases from J, with 13 bases between. This CDR3 is 14 amino acids long. Germline V lookup: CDR1 MDHEN, CDR2 SYDVKM. In DNA form, the CDR3 reads TGTGCCAGCAGTTTCCTCACTACGGGGTACGAGCAGTACTTC. It is translated as CASSFLTTGYEQYF.

This clonotype showed up just a few times. The rearrangement joins TRBV18 to TRBJ1-1; maybe TRBD1 (5 bases). V was shortened by 2 bases and J by 6 bases, with 10 bases between the two germline ends. CDR1 KGHSH and CDR2 LQKENI come from the germline V gene. The CDR3 length is 13 residues. DNA of the CDR3: TGTGCCAGCTCACCAATCAGGGAAGCTGAAGCTTTCTTT. It encodes CASSPIREAEAFF.